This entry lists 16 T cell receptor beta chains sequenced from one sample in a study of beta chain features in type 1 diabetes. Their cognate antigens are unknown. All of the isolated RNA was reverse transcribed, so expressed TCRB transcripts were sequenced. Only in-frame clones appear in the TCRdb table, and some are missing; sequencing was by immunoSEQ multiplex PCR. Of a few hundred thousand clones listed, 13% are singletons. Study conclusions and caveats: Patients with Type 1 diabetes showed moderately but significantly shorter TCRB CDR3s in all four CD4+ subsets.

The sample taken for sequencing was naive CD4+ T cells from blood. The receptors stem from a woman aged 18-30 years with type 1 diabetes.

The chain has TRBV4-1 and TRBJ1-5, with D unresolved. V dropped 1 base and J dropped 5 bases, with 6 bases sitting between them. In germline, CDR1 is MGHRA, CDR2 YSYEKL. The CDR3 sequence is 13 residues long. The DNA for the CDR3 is TGCGCCAGCAGCCAAGGTGAGGATCAGCCCCAGCATTTT. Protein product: CASSQGEDQPQHF.

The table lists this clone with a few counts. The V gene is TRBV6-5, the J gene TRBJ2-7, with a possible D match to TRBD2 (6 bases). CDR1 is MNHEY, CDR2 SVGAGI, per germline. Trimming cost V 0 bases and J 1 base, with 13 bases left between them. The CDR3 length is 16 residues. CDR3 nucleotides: TGTGCCAGCAGTTACTCGTCCGGGAGTGGGTCCTACGAGCAGTACGTC. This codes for CASSYSSGSGSYEQYV.

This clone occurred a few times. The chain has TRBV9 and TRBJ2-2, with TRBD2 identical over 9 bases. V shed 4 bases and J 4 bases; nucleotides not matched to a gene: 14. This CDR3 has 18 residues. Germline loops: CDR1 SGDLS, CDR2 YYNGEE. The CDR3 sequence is CASSPPSGREGGTGELFF. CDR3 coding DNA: TGTGCCAGCAGCCCCCCCTCTGGGCGGGAGGGTGGCACCGGGGAGCTGTTTTTT.

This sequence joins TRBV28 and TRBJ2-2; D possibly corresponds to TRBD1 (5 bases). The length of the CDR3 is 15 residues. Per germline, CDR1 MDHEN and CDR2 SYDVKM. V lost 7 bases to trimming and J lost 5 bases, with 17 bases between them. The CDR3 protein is CASKSPRAGTGELFF. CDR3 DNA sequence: TGTGCCAGCAAATCCCCAAGGGCAGGGACCGGGGAGCTGTTTTTT. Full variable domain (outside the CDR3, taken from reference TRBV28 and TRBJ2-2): DVKVTQSSRYLVKRTGEKVFLECVQDMDHENMFWYRQDPGLGLRLIYFSYDVKMKEKGDIPEGYSVSREKKERFSLILESASTNQTSMYLCASKSPRAGTGELFFGEGSRLTVL.

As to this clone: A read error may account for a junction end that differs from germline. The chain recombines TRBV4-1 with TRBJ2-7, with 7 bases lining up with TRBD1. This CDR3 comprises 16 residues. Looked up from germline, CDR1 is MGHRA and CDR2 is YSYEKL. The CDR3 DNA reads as TGCGCCAGCAGCCAGGGGACAGCTCAACAGGGGTCGTGGAAGCACTTC. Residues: CASSQGTAQQGSWKHF.

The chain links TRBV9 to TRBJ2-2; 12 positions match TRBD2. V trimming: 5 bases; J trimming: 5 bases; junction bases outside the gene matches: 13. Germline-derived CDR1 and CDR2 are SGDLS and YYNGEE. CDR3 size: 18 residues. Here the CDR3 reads CASSEKLTSGSRTGELFF. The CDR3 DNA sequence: TGTGCCAGCAGTGAAAAATTGACTAGCGGGAGTAGAACCGGGGAGCTGTTTTTT.

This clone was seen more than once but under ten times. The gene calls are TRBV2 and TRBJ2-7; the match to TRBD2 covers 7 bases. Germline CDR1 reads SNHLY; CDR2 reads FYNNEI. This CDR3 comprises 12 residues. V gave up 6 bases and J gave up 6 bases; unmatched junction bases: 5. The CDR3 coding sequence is TGTGCCAGCAGACGACTAGCCCGCGAGCAGTACTTC. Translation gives CASRRLAREQYF.

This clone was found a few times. Here the CDR3 reads CASGHTGGRGEQFF. The CDR3 bases are TGTGCTAGTGGCCATACAGGGGGTCGAGGTGAGCAGTTCTTC. This chain joins TRBV12-5 and TRBJ2-1, with 8 bases lining up with TRBD1. CDR3 length equals 14 residues. The trim removed 6 bases at V and 9 bases at J, leaving 10 bases unmatched. The germline gives CDR1 LGHNT, CDR2 FRNRAP.

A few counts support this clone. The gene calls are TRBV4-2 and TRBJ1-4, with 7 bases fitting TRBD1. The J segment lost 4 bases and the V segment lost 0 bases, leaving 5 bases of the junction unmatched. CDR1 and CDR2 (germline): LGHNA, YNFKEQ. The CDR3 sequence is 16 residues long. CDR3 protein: CASSQERQGGNEKLFF. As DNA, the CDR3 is TGTGCCAGCAGCCAAGAACGGCAGGGGGGTAATGAAAAACTGTTTTTT.

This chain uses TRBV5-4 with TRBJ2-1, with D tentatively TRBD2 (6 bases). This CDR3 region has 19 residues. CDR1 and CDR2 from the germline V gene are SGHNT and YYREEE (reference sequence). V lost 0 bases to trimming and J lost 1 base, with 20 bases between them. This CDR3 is CASSLGVWFSAGSYNEQFF. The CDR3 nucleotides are TGTGCCAGCAGCTTGGGAGTATGGTTTAGCGCGGGGTCCTACAATGAGCAGTTCTTC. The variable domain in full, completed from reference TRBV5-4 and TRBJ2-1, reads ETGVTQSPTHLIKTRGQQVTLRCSSQSGHNTVSWYQQALGQGPQFIFQYYREEENGRGNFPPRFSGLQFPNYSSELNVNALELDDSALYLCASSLGVWFSAGSYNEQFFGPGTRLTVL.

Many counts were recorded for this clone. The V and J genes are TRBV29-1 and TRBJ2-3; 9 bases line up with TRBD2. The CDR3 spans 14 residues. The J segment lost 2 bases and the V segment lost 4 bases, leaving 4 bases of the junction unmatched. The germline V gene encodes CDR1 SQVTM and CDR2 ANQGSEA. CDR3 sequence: CSVVLAGFTDTQYF. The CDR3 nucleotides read TGCAGCGTTGTGCTAGCGGGATTCACAGATACGCAGTATTTT.

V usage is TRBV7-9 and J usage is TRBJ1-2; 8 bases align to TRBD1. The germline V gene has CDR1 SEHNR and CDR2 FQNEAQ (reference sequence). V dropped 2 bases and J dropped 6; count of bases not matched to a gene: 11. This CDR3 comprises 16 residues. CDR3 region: CASSLLSDRELNGYTF. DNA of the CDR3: TGTGCCAGCAGCTTACTGTCGGACAGGGAATTGAATGGCTACACCTTC.

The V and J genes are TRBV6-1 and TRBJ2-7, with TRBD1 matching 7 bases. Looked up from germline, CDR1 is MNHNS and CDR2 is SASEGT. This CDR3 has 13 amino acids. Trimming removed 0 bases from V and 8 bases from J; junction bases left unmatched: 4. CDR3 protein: CASSEALQGQQYV. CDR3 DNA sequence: TGTGCCAGCAGTGAAGCCCTACAGGGGCAGCAGTACGTC.

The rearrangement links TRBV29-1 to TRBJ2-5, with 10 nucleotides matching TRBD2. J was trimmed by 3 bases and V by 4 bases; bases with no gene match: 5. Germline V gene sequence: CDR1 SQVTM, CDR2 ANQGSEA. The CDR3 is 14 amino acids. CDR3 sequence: CSVAGLAGEETQYF. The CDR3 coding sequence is TGCAGCGTTGCGGGCCTAGCGGGAGAAGAGACCCAGTACTTC.

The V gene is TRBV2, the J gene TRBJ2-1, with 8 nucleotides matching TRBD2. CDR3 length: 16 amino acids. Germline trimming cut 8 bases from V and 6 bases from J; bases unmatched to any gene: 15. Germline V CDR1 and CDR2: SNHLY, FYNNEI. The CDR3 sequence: CASRWPGGELGNEQFF. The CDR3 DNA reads TGTGCCAGCCGGTGGCCGGGAGGGGAGCTTGGCAATGAGCAGTTCTTC.

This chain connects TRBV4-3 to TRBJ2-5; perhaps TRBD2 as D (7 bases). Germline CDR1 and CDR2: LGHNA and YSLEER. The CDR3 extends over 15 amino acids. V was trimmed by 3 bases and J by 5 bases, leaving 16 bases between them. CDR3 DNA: TGCGCCAGCAGCCATGAGCGCGGGGGCGAGGAGACCCAGTACTTC. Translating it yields CASSHERGGEETQYF.